The 14 T cell receptor beta chains listed next were all sequenced from one sample in a study of spatial heterogeneity in lung cancer. The time point: sample taken at primary tumor resection. No cell sorting; template was whole RNA from tumor, lung tissue or PBMC. TCRdb re-called the 5' RACE reads with MiXCR, one entry per CDR3 protein. The repertoire includes about 38,000 distinct CDR3 sequences, around 5.8% of them detected once, and roughly 10% sits in the top ten. The sequencing here drew on PBMCs, taken at surgery. The receptors originated from a male donor with early-stage non-small cell lung cancer.

This clonotype was counted ten times or more. This chain connects TRBV10-1 to TRBJ2-3; D perhaps matches TRBD2 (6 bases). The ends were cut back, 4 bases at V and 5 bases at J, with 13 bases in the middle. The CDR3 runs 14 residues. Germline V lookup: CDR1 WNHNN, CDR2 SYGVQD (reference sequence). The CDR3 region has the DNA TGCGCCAGCAGTGTTCGCGGGGTCGAAGATACGCAGTATTTT. Its translation: CASSVRGVEDTQYF.

This clonotype has a count of ten or more. V is TRBV7-2 and J is TRBJ2-3, with D perhaps matching TRBD1 (6 bases). The germline V gene has CDR1 SGHTA and CDR2 FQGNSA. V was pared by 5 bases and J by 4 bases, with 13 bases between. This CDR3 comprises 14 residues. In DNA, the CDR3 is TGTGCCAGCAGCGTTTGGCAGGGGTCAGATACGCAGTATTTT. Its protein is CASSVWQGSDTQYF.

This clonotype was counted at least ten times. The gene calls are TRBV7-2 and TRBJ2-1; 7 nucleotides agree with TRBD1. V shed 5 bases and J 8 bases; nucleotides not matched to a gene: 6. The germline V gene has CDR1 SGHTA and CDR2 FQGNSA. The CDR3 is 13 amino acids. The CDR3 bases are TGTGCCAGCAGCCAGGGACAGAGGGATGAGCAGTTCTTC. It codes for CASSQGQRDEQFF.

This clonotype was detected a few times. The CDR3 sequence is CSVGQNTGELFF. The CDR3 DNA follows: TGCAGCGTTGGACAAAACACCGGGGAGCTGTTTTTT. V and J are TRBV29-1 and TRBJ2-2; D is unresolved. The V end was cut by 4 bases, the J end by 2 bases, with 5 bases between. CDR1 SQVTM and CDR2 ANQGSEA come from the germline V gene. The CDR3 spans 12 residues.

This clonotype showed up many times. The genes are TRBV6-2 or TRBV6-3 and TRBJ2-7, with D possibly being TRBD1 or TRBD2 (5 bases each). There are 17 residues in the CDR3. Trimming removed 5 bases from V and 3 bases from J, with 23 bases in between. The V gene's germline CDR1 is MNHEY and CDR2 SVGEGT. The CDR3 sequence is CASSMAGAVKFFYEQYF. The DNA for the CDR3 is TGTGCCAGCAGTATGGCCGGGGCAGTCAAATTCTTCTACGAGCAGTACTTC.

The table lists this clonotype with a few counts. The genes are TRBV5-6 and TRBJ1-5, with unresolved D. The germline CDR1 and CDR2 sequences are SGHDT and YYEEEE. The CDR3 runs to 14 residues. V was cut by 1 base and J by 0 bases, with 5 bases left in between. For the CDR3, the DNA is TGTGCCAGCAGCTTGAGCTATAGCAATCAGCCCCAGCATTTT. Its protein is CASSLSYSNQPQHF.

This clonotype was seen repeatedly, ten times or more. The chain is built from TRBV5-4 and TRBJ1-4, with 8 bases lining up with TRBD1. J gave up 5 bases and V 4 bases, and 7 bases lay outside the gene matches. Germline CDR1 and CDR2: SGHNT and YYREEE (reference sequence). This CDR3 has 15 amino acids. The CDR3 here is CASSPSGTGNEKLFF. The CDR3 DNA is TGTGCCAGCAGCCCTTCTGGGACAGGAAATGAAAAACTGTTTTTT.

This clonotype was seen ten or more times. V gene TRBV29-1 combines with J gene TRBJ1-2; TRBD1 might be the D (6 bases). Trimming stripped 5 bases from V and 4 bases from J, with 17 bases between. Looked up from germline, CDR1 is SQVTM and CDR2 is ANQGSEA. This CDR3 is 14 amino acids long. The CDR3 coding sequence is TGCAGCGTTACCGGGACACCATGGAGCTATGGCTACACCTTC. Protein: CSVTGTPWSYGYTF.

This clonotype was detected many times. The chain uses TRBV15 and TRBJ2-1; D might be TRBD2 (7 bases). Germline CDR1 is LNHNV and CDR2 is YYDKDF (reference sequence). V shed 1 base and J shed 6 bases, with 13 bases lying between them. CDR3 length: 15 residues. The CDR3 is CATSRGGGLFNEQFF. CDR3 sequence (DNA): TGTGCCACCAGCAGAGGGGGGGGCCTATTCAATGAGCAGTTCTTC.

Only a few counts were recorded for this clonotype. As DNA, the CDR3 is TGCGCCAGCAGCTTGGCATCCTGGATTCGCGAGCAGTACTTC. Translation gives CASSLASWIREQYF. This rearrangement joins TRBV5-1 to TRBJ2-7; D is unclear. The germline V and J ends were trimmed by 0 bases and 6 bases, with 13 bases remaining between them. The CDR3 is 14 amino acids. Per the germline V gene, CDR1 is SGHRS and CDR2 is YFSETQ. The full variable domain, its missing parts supplied by reference TRBV5-1 and TRBJ2-7, is KAGVTQTPRYLIKTRGQQVTLSCSPISGHRSVSWYQQTPGQGLQFLFEYFSETQRNKGNFPGRFSGRQFSNSRSEMNVSTLELGDSALYLCASSLASWIREQYFGPGTRLTVT.

This clonotype was seen repeatedly, ten times or more. The V call is TRBV2, the J call TRBJ2-1; 9 bases fit TRBD2. Trimming took 6 bases from V and 8 from J; bases not matched to a gene: 11. This CDR3 is 15 amino acids long. Germline V gene data show CDR1 as SNHLY and CDR2 as FYNNEI. CDR3 bases: TGTGCCAGCAGCTCCGGGACTAGCCCCTCCGATGAGCAGTTCTTC. Translated, it gives CASSSGTSPSDEQFF. Complete variable domain (other parts from reference TRBV2 and TRBJ2-1): EPEVTQTPSHQVTQMGQEVILRCVPISNHLYFYWYRQILGQKVEFLVSFYNNEISEKSEIFDDQFSVERPDGSNFTLKIRSTKLEDSAMYFCASSSGTSPSDEQFFGPGTRLTVL.

This clonotype was recorded a few times. The genes are TRBV12-5 and TRBJ1-3, with unresolved D. Germline loops: CDR1 LGHNT, CDR2 FRNRAP. The length of the CDR3 is 14 residues. V was shortened by 1 base and J by 5 bases, with 9 bases between the two germline ends. CDR3 nucleotide sequence: TGTGCTAGTGGTTTGGGCAAGAGCCGAAACACCATATATTTT. This translates into CASGLGKSRNTIYF.

This clonotype was detected a few times. The chain recombines TRBV18 with TRBJ2-7, with a possible D match to TRBD1 (5 bases). With 3 bases removed from V and 5 bases from J, the gap between germline ends came to 17 bases. There are 15 residues in the CDR3. Per germline, CDR1 KGHSH and CDR2 LQKENI. The CDR3 coding sequence is TGTGCCAGCTCACCCGTTGGGCAGGGAATCCACGAGCAGTACTTC. The encoded protein is CASSPVGQGIHEQYF.

This clonotype was counted a few times. CDR3 protein: CASSPPSRTDTQYF. In nucleotides, the CDR3 is TGTGCCAGCTCACCACCATCCCGCACAGATACGCAGTATTTT. V gene TRBV18 combines with J gene TRBJ2-3; D unclear. The CDR3 covers 14 residues. From germline, CDR1 is KGHSH and CDR2 LQKENI. The V end was cut by 0 bases, the J end by 1 base, with 5 bases between.